The present T cell receptor beta chain was sequenced within a study of cytomegalovirus exposure and HLA in healthy donors. Study overall: From HLA-typed donors, an early data release held approximately 85 million unique TCRs. Overall study results and limits: The records held CMV serostatus as the only immune exposure information. Productive status was seen about 90% or about 30% of the time for most TCR beta V segments in an earlier analysis.

V lost 3 bases and J lost 7; bases outside the gene matches: 3. This CDR3 has 14 amino acids. Germline V gives CDR1 LNHDA, CDR2 SQIVND (reference sequence). Use of 60 Vbeta and 13 Jbeta primers characterized the PCR. Clones were sequenced by immunoSEQ multiplex PCR, and TCRdb holds only the in-frame ones, with some missing. The sample includes 200,000 or so clones, roughly 80% of them seen just once. Concerning this clone itself: Its specificity is unknown.

Each donor's status was that of a healthy bone marrow donor. The TCR originated in a man aged 25 to 40 in good health and CMV-seronegative. The sample comprised PBMCs. V and J are TRBV19 and TRBJ1-4, with TRBD1 matching over 9 bases. The CDR3, as DNA: TGTGCCAGTAGTATGGGACAGGGAGTTGAAAAACTGTTTTTT. Its protein product is CASSMGQGVEKLFF. Supplemented by reference TRBV19 and TRBJ1-4, the full variable domain reads DGGITQSPKYLFRKEGQNVTLSCEQNLNHDAMYWYRQDPGQGLRLIYYSQIVNDFQKGDIAEGYSVSREKKESFPLTVTSAQKNPTAFYLCASSMGQGVEKLFFGSGTQLSVL.